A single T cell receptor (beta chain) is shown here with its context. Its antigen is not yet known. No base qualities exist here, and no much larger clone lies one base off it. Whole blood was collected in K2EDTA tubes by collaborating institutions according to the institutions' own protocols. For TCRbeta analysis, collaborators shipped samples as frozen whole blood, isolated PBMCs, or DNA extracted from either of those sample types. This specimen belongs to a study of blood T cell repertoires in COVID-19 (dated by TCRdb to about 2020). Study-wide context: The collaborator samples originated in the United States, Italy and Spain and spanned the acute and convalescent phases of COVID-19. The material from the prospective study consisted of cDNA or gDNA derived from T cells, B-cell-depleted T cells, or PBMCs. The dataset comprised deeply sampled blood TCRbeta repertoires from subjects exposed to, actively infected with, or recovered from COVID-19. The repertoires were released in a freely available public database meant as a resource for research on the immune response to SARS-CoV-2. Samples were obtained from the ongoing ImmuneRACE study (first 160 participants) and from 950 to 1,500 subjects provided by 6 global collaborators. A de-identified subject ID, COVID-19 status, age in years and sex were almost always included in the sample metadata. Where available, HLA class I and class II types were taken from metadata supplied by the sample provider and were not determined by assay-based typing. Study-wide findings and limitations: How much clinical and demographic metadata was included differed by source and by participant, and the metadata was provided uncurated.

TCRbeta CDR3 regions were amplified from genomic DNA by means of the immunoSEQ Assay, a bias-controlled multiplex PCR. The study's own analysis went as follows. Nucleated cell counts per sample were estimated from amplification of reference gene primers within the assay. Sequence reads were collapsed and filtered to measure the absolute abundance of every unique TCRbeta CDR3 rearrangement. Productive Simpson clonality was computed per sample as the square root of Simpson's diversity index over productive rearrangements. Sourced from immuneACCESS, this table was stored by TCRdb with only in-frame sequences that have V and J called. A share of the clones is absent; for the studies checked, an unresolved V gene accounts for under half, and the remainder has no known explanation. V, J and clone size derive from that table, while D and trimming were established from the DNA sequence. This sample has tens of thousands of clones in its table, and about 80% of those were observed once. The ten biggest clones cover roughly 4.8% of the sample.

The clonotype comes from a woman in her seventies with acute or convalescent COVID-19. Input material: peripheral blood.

The CDR3 region has the sequence CASSLGDTSMNTEAFF. The DNA reads as follows: TGTGCCAGCAGCTTAGGGGACACCTCCATGAACACTGAAGCTTTCTTT. The receptor chain draws on TRBV7-8 and TRBJ1-1; TRBD1 is perhaps the D gene, given 6 matching bases. Per the germline V gene, SGHVS is the CDR1 and FQNEAQ is the CDR2. The junction carries 12 bases between V and J, which are trimmed by 1 base and 0 bases respectively. Reading from cysteine to phenylalanine, the CDR3 counts 16 amino acids. Only the CDR3 DNA is retained, 48 bases long and in frame from the first base.